This passage covers 23 T cell receptor beta chains from one sample sequenced in a study of blood T cells in healthy people across ages. For the second PCR, which ran for 7 to 11 cycles, a sample-barcoded 5' primer and a J-beta primer mix were used. TCRdb ran MiXCR on the 5' RACE reads and lists one entry per CDR3 protein. The sample has hundreds of thousands of distinct CDR3 sequences; 53% are singletons. Material for sequencing was blood. The origin of the receptors is an elderly man in good health.

The chain uses TRBV4-1 and TRBJ2-7, with 7 nucleotides matching TRBD1. Germline V CDR1 and CDR2: MGHRA, YSYEKL. There are 14 residues in the CDR3. The V gene end was trimmed by 3 bases and the J gene end by 5 bases; junction bases not matched to a gene: 7. The CDR3 sequence: CASSQIIDRDEQYF. The CDR3 DNA reads as TGCGCCAGCAGCCAGATAATCGACAGGGACGAGCAGTACTTC.

The chain is built from TRBV5-1 and TRBJ1-1; 9 bases are a match to TRBD1. V trimming: 2 bases; J trimming: 4 bases; junction bases outside the gene matches: 6. Germline CDR1 is SGHRS and CDR2 is YFSETQ. This CDR3 is 15 amino acids long. CDR3 in amino acids: CASSLQGARITEAFF. The DNA for the CDR3 is TGCGCCAGCAGCTTACAGGGGGCGCGAATCACTGAAGCTTTCTTT.

J is TRBJ1-1 and V is TRBV6-5; no clear D gene. The ends were cut back, 4 bases at V and 0 bases at J, with 9 bases in the middle. The CDR3 covers 14 residues. Germline CDR1 MNHEY, CDR2 SVGAGI. DNA for the CDR3: TGTGCCAGCAGTTCCTCCACGCTGAACACTGAAGCTTTCTTT. The encoded protein is CASSSSTLNTEAFF.

This chain uses TRBV21-1 with TRBJ1-1. TRBV21-1 is shown as a pseudogene. The length of the CDR3 is 20 residues. CDR3 sequence (DNA): TGTGCCAGCAGCAAAAGCCCCCCCGGGGAGGCCCGGAGGATGAACACTGAAGCTTTCTTT. This codes for CASSKSPPGEARRMNTEAFF.

The table lists this clonotype with a count of one. The chain carries TRBV4-2 and TRBJ1-2; perhaps TRBD1 as D (5 bases). The CDR3 is made up of 15 amino acids. Trimming left V 4 bases short and J 3 bases short, with 15 bases between. CDR1 and CDR2 from the germline V gene are LGHNA and YNFKEQ. The CDR3 spells CASSPSVGTDYGYTF. CDR3 nucleotide sequence: TGTGCCAGCAGCCCCTCGGTTGGGACGGACTATGGCTACACCTTC.

The rearrangement joins TRBV7-9 to TRBJ2-1; tentatively, D is TRBD2 (5 bases). This CDR3 region has 14 residues. Deletions cut 8 bases from V and 7 bases from J, with 18 bases between. Germline V gives CDR1 SEHNR, CDR2 FQNEAQ (reference sequence). CDR3 protein: CASETPFSGNEQFF. The CDR3 DNA follows: TGTGCCAGCGAGACACCATTTTCGGGGAATGAGCAGTTCTTC.

The chain recombines TRBV20-1 with TRBJ2-7; TRBD2 aligns across 13 bases. The J call may be mistaken, given a closer DNA end match to TRBJ2-5. This CDR3 has 16 residues. The V gene's germline CDR1 is DFQATT and CDR2 SNEGSKA (reference sequence). Here the CDR3 DNA reads TGCAGTGCTAGATCGCGGACTAGCGGGAGAACAGAGACCCAGTACTTC. This translates into CSARSRTSGRTETQYF.

V usage is TRBV18 and J usage is TRBJ2-1; the D is unclear. The CDR3 has 14 residues. Germline CDR1 reads KGHSH; CDR2 reads LQKENI. The germline V and J ends were trimmed by 6 bases and 6 bases, with 15 bases remaining between them. CDR3 loop: CASSHDPPGNEQFF. CDR3 DNA: TGTGCCAGCTCGCATGACCCACCCGGCAATGAGCAGTTCTTC.

The chain couples TRBV24-1 to TRBJ2-1; D remains ambiguous. CDR1 is KGHDR, CDR2 SFDVKD, per germline. The V gene lost 4 bases and the J gene lost 9 bases, with 24 bases spanning the gap. This CDR3 has 17 residues. The CDR3 DNA follows: TGTGCCACCAGTGACTCAGGTCGGGCCCAGGTTCCCGCTGAGCAGTTCTTC. Translated: CATSDSGRAQVPAEQFF.

This clonotype was recorded a few times. The rearrangement links TRBV20-1 to TRBJ2-3; 9 bases agree with TRBD2. CDR1 and CDR2 (germline): DFQATT, SNEGSKA (reference sequence). J was trimmed by 3 bases and V by 3 bases; bases with no gene match: 13. This CDR3 is 17 amino acids long. The CDR3 DNA reads TGCAGTGCTAGTCCGATCGAAGCGGGAGGAAGTACAGATACGCAGTATTTT. This codes for CSASPIEAGGSTDTQYF.

Points on this clonotype: The junction shows a germline mismatch at one end, possibly a read error. The chain uses TRBV27 and TRBJ1-6, with D unresolved. Germline CDR1 reads MNHEY; CDR2 reads SMNVEV (reference sequence). This CDR3 spans 12 amino acids. The CDR3 DNA reads TGTGCCAGCAGTTTCAGTAATTCACTCCTCCACTTT. It is translated as CASSFSNSLLHF.

The chain links TRBV18 to TRBJ2-1, with D possibly being TRBD2 (6 bases). The length of the CDR3 is 23 residues. Germline CDR1 reads KGHSH; CDR2 reads LQKENI. Deletions cut 6 bases from V and 13 bases from J, with 49 bases between. CDR3 sequence: CASSLTPPGGSLLSGVQAETQFF. The DNA of the CDR3 is TGTGCCAGCTCTCTCACTCCTCCGGGCGGCAGCTTACTTTCGGGAGTGCAGGCAGAGACCCAGTTCTTC.

The V and J genes are TRBV4-1 and TRBJ2-7; D is ambiguous. The J call may be incorrect, as the DNA end agrees better with TRBJ2-5. This CDR3 region has 12 residues. Per the germline V gene, CDR1 is MGHRA and CDR2 is YSYEKL. The chain's CDR3 is CASSSHSETQYF. CDR3 nucleotides: TGCGCCAGCAGCTCCCACTCCGAGACCCAGTACTTC.

CDR3 DNA sequence: TGTGCCAGCAGCCAAGGGGCTAGCGGCGTCATTCAGTACTTC. Encoded protein: CASSQGASGVIQYF. The chain couples TRBV3-1 to TRBJ2-4; 7 positions match TRBD2. The V and J ends lost 1 base and 9 bases, in that order; junction bases with no gene match: 6. The V gene's germline CDR1 is LGHDT and CDR2 YNNKEL (reference sequence). The CDR3 runs to 14 residues.

The rearrangement joins TRBV27 to TRBJ1-1, with TRBD1 as a possible D gene (6 bases). Germline V gene lookup returns CDR1 MNHEY and CDR2 SMNVEV (reference sequence). V was trimmed by 5 bases and J by 1 base, leaving 11 bases between them. The CDR3 consists of 14 residues. CDR3 sequence: CASSAWTANTEAFF. Written as DNA, the CDR3 is TGTGCCAGCAGTGCGTGGACAGCGAACACTGAAGCTTTCTTT.

The chain recombines TRBV28 with TRBJ2-1; 13 bases fit TRBD2. The germline gives CDR1 MDHEN, CDR2 SYDVKM. The CDR3 is 17 residues long. V was pared by 2 bases and J by 7 bases, with 8 bases of the junction left unmatched. The CDR3: CASSLISGLAGVNEQFF. CDR3 nucleotides: TGTGCCAGCAGTTTAATCTCCGGACTAGCGGGAGTTAATGAGCAGTTCTTC.

V and J are TRBV11-2 and TRBJ2-7, with TRBD2 matching 7 bases. This CDR3 comprises 14 residues. Germline loops: CDR1 SGHAT, CDR2 FQNNGV. V trimming: 5 bases; J trimming: 1 base; junction bases outside the gene matches: 5. As DNA, the CDR3 is TGTGCCAGCAGCGCCCCAGCGGGATCCTACGAGCAGTACTTC. This encodes CASSAPAGSYEQYF.

This clonotype was seen a handful of times. The chain employs TRBV27 and TRBJ1-1, with D unresolved. Germline V lookup: CDR1 MNHEY, CDR2 SMNVEV (reference sequence). Trimming took 3 bases from V and 7 from J, leaving 15 bases between them. This CDR3 region has 14 residues. CDR3 DNA sequence: TGTGCCAGCAGTTTTATAGGGAAAGGTGATGAAGCTTTCTTT. Translating gives CASSFIGKGDEAFF.

This clonotype has more than one count but fewer than ten. The rearrangement uses TRBV21-1 and TRBJ1-2; the D call of TRBD1 is as the table states it, not checked on the DNA. TRBV21-1 is a pseudogene locus. The CDR3 covers 15 residues. CDR3 DNA sequence: TGTGCCAGCAGCGGCCGGGACACACCAAGGAGTGGCTACACCTTC. Its translation is CASSGRDTPRSGYTF.

This rearrangement joins TRBV7-6 to TRBJ2-5; 8 bases are shared with TRBD1. The CDR3 is 16 amino acids. Losses at the gene ends were 1 base for V and 4 bases for J; bases not matched to a gene: 8. Germline V gene data show CDR1 as SGHVS and CDR2 as FNYEAQ. The DNA of the CDR3 is TGTGCCAGCAGCTTAGGGGCAGGGGGCTTGGGAGAGACCCAGTACTTC. Residues: CASSLGAGGLGETQYF. Full variable domain (remainder filled in from reference TRBV7-6 and TRBJ2-5): GAGVSQSPRYKVTKRGQDVALRCDPISGHVSLYWYRQALGQGPEFLTYFNYEAQQDKSGLPNDRFSAERPEGSISTLTIQRTEQRDSAMYRCASSLGAGGLGETQYFGPGTRLLVL.

This clonotype was seen more than once but under ten times. The chain couples TRBV20-1 to TRBJ2-7, with D possibly TRBD1 on 6 matching bases. This CDR3 comprises 15 residues. V lost 4 bases and J lost 0, with 16 bases in between. Germline CDR1 reads DFQATT; CDR2 reads SNEGSKA (reference sequence). DNA of the CDR3: TGCAGTGCTACTGACAGGTCTATGGGCTCCTACGAGCAGTACTTC. This gives the protein CSATDRSMGSYEQYF.

The rearrangement joins TRBV7-3 to TRBJ2-5; TRBD2 matches 7 bases. V dropped 5 bases and J dropped 5; count of bases not matched to a gene: 8. The CDR3 has 14 residues. Germline values: CDR1 SGHTA, CDR2 FQGTGA. The chain's CDR3 is CASSAHGGMETQYF. The DNA for the CDR3 is TGTGCCAGCAGCGCACACGGGGGGATGGAGACCCAGTACTTC.

The V and J genes are TRBV6-2 or TRBV6-3 and TRBJ2-3, with TRBD2 identical over 10 bases. Germline V gene lookup returns CDR1 MNHEY and CDR2 SVGEGT. V lost 5 bases, J lost 4 bases, and 6 bases stayed unmatched. This CDR3 region has 15 residues. The CDR3 loop reads CASSEREGRADTQYF. The CDR3 DNA reads TGTGCCAGCAGTGAGCGGGAGGGCAGGGCAGATACGCAGTATTTT.